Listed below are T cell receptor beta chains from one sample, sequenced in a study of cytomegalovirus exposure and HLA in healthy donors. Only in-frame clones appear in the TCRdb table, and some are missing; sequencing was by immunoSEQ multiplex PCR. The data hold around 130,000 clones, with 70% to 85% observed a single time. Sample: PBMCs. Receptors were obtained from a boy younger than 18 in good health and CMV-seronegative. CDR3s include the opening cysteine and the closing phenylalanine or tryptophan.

CDR3: CASEQGQGKNEQFF; V: TRBV5-1; J: TRBJ2-1
CDR3: CASRKREGGSYEQYF; V: TRBV7-2; J: TRBJ2-7
CDR3: CASSLMTTPRLYSGNTIYF; V: TRBV28; J: TRBJ1-3
CDR3: CASSFINLQGAKYGYTF; V: TRBV5-4; J: TRBJ1-2
CDR3: CASSRSGVSTDTQYF; V: TRBV5-4; J: TRBJ2-3
CDR3: CTSSQAGSGLQQYF; V: TRBV1; J: TRBJ2-7
CDR3: CASSDGQVNQPQHF; V: TRBV6-6; J: TRBJ1-5
CDR3: CASSLAQGSDTQYF; V: TRBV7-9; J: TRBJ2-3
CDR3: CASSPTETYNEQFF; V: TRBV27; J: TRBJ2-1
CDR3: CASGTWGVNEKLFF; V: TRBV5-4; J: TRBJ1-4
CDR3: CASSVPGTSDKGEQYF; V: TRBV7-9; J: TRBJ2-7
CDR3: CAWSVRRGETQYF; V: TRBV30; J: TRBJ2-5
CDR3: CASSALSGPSYEQYF; V: TRBV7-9; J: -
CDR3: CAWSVLHLNTEAFF; V: TRBV30; J: TRBJ1-1
CDR3: CASSLESSGGAKDTQYF; V: TRBV5-4; J: TRBJ2-3
CDR3: CASSRLDPGELFF; V: TRBV7-2; J: TRBJ2-2
CDR3: CASSSVAGGQCEQFF; V: TRBV6-5; J: TRBJ2-1
CDR3: CASSLGGVSKGDTQYF; V: TRBV7-2; J: TRBJ2-3
CDR3: CASSATGTDYGYTF; V: TRBV7-6; J: TRBJ1-2
CDR3: CASRGTGTSGRAYEQYF; V: TRBV7-2; J: TRBJ2-7
CDR3: CASSPGAHNEQFF; V: TRBV7-3; J: TRBJ2-1
CDR3: CASSAGLGQPQHF; V: TRBV6-4; J: TRBJ1-5
CDR3: CASSLGFGAGGAYEQYF; V: TRBV5-8; J: TRBJ2-7
CDR3: CASSFGGSGQPQHF; V: TRBV5-5; J: TRBJ1-5
CDR3: CASLPQVAGYTDTQYF; V: TRBV6-6; J: TRBJ2-3
CDR3: CATSREGQRNQPQHF; V: TRBV15; J: TRBJ1-5
CDR3: CASSSFLNEQFF; V: TRBV14; J: TRBJ2-1
CDR3: CASSPGWQKNTEAFF; V: TRBV9; J: TRBJ1-1
CDR3: CASSQEKGQTGELFF; V: TRBV4-2; J: TRBJ2-2
CDR3: CASSISGTDTQYF; V: TRBV19; J: TRBJ2-3
CDR3: CASSLTATDTQYF; V: TRBV7-9; J: TRBJ2-3
CDR3: CATSRDPSQGEAFF; V: TRBV15; J: TRBJ2-1
CDR3: CASSDLAGGHYEQYF; V: TRBV11-2; J: TRBJ2-7
CDR3: CASSPMGGYEQYF; V: TRBV5-6; J: -
CDR3: CASSSGQARMNTEAFF; V: TRBV27; J: TRBJ1-1
CDR3: CASSLRSSGLNTGELFF; V: TRBV7-6; J: TRBJ2-2
CDR3: CAISVGDRGRFNYGYTF; V: TRBV10-3; J: TRBJ1-2
CDR3: CASSEEPIRGYGYTF; V: TRBV25-1; J: TRBJ1-2
CDR3: CASSDSDRGGEQYF; V: TRBV25-1; J: TRBJ2-7
CDR3: CSASSNGYTF; V: TRBV20-1; J: TRBJ1-2
CDR3: CASSQDKTESSYNSPLHF; V: TRBV4-2; J: TRBJ1-6
CDR3: CASRRQGGYGYPF; V: TRBV6-5; J: TRBJ1-2
CDR3: CASSKGWLAGWAGELFF; V: TRBV21-1; J: TRBJ2-2
CDR3: CASSYATWEGRYSPLHF; V: TRBV5-5; J: TRBJ1-6
CDR3: CASSQDPDQPQHF; V: TRBV4-2; J: TRBJ1-5
CDR3: CASRFSGEGYEQYF; V: TRBV2; J: TRBJ2-7
CDR3: CASSVIGIDTDTQYF; V: TRBV7-2; J: TRBJ2-3
CDR3: CASSLTSGSWYEQYF; V: TRBV11-1; J: TRBJ2-7
CDR3: CASSGGANNEQFF; V: TRBV5-4; J: TRBJ2-1